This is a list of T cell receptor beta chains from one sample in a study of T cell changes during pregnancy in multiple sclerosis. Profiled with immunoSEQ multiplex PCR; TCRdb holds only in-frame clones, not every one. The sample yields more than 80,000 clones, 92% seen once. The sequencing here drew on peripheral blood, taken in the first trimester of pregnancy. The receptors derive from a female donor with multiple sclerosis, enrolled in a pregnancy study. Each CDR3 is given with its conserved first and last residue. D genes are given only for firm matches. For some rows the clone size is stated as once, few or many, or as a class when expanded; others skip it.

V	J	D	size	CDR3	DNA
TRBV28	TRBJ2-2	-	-	CATSGLEQANTGELFF	TGTGCCACCTCAGGGTTAGAACAGGCAAACACCGGGGAGCTGTTTTTT
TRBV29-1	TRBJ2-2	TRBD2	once	CSFSSGRGTGELFF	TGCAGCTTCTCTAGCGGGAGGGGAACCGGGGAGCTGTTTTTT
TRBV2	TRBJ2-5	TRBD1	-	CASSKDRKGRETQYF	TGTGCCAGCAGTAAGGACAGGAAGGGCAGAGAGACCCAGTACTTC
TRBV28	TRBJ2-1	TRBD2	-	CASSPRGGGDRREQFF	TGTGCCAGCAGTCCAAGGGGCGGGGGGGACCGGCGTGAGCAGTTCTTC
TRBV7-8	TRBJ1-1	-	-	CATGGSQVRTEAFF	TGTGCAACCGGCGGGTCCCAGGTTAGGACTGAAGCTTTCTTT
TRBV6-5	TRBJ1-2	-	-	CASSYSQGSGYTF	TGTGCCAGCAGTTACTCACAGGGTAGCGGCTACACCTTC
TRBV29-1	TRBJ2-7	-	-	CSVVAGVPYEQYF	TGCAGCGTTGTGGCCGGAGTCCCCTACGAGCAGTACTTC
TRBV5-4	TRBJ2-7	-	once	CASSLERYEQYF	TGTGCCAGCAGCTTAGAGCGTTACGAGCAGTACTTC
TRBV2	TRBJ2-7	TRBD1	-	CASSLTGGYEQYF	TGTGCCAGCAGTCTGACAGGGGGCTACGAGCAGTACTTC
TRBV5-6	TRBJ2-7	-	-	CASSQNAYEQYF	TGTGCCAGCAGCCAGAACGCCTACGAGCAGTACTTC
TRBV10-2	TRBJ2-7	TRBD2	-	CASRPGGKPYEQYF	TGCGCCAGCAGGCCGGGGGGAAAACCCTACGAGCAGTACTTC
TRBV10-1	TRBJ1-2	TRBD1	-	CASSGEGATITPYGYTF	TGCGCCAGCAGTGGAGAGGGGGCGACCATTACCCCCTATGGCTACACCTTC
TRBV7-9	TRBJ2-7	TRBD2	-	CASSGDGGEAYEQYF	TGTGCCAGCAGCGGGGACGGGGGGGAGGCCTACGAGCAGTACTTC
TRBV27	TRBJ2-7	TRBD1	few	CASISGTGYEQYF	TGTGCCAGCATTTCCGGGACAGGCTACGAGCAGTACTTC
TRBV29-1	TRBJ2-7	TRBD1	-	CSGDRGLITYEQYF	TGCAGCGGCGACAGGGGGCTAATAACCTACGAGCAGTACTTC
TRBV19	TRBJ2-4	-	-	CASSNRQRAKNIQYF	TGTGCCAGTAGTAACCGACAGAGGGCCAAAAACATTCAGTACTTC
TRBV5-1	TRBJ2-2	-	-	CASSLTGSNTGELFF	TGCGCCAGCAGCTTGACAGGGTCTAACACCGGGGAGCTGTTTTTT
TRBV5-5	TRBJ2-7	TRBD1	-	CASSGTASYEQYF	TGTGCCAGCAGCGGGACAGCCAGCTACGAGCAGTACTTC
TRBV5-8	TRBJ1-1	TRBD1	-	CASSKDRGRNTEAFF	TGTGCCAGCAGCAAGGACAGGGGGCGGAACACTGAAGCTTTCTTT
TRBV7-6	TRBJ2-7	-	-	CASSPQGGGVSSYEQYF	TGTGCCAGCAGCCCCCAAGGGGGAGGGGTCAGCTCCTACGAGCAGTACTTC
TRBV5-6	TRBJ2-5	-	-	CASSLEGGEETQYF	TGTGCCAGCAGCTTGGAAGGCGGTGAAGAGACCCAGTACTTC
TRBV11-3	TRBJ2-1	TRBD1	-	CASSFRGPGNEQFF	TGTGCCAGCAGCTTCAGGGGGCCAGGCAATGAGCAGTTCTTC
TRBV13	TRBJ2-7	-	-	CASSLTGYEQYF	TGTGCCAGCAGCTTAACCGGCTACGAGCAGTACTTC
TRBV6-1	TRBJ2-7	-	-	CASSEGPGNYEQYF	TGTGCCAGCAGTGAAGGACCAGGGAACTACGAGCAGTACTTC
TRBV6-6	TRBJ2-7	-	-	CASSYAPGSYEQYF	TGTGCCAGCAGTTACGCCCCAGGATCCTACGAGCAGTACTTC
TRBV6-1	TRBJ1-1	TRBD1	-	CASSEGPTGYTEAFF	TGTGCCAGCAGTGAGGGCCCGACAGGGTACACTGAAGCTTTCTTT
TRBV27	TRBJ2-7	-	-	CASSAGSYEQYF	TGTGCCAGCTCCGCAGGCTCCTACGAGCAGTACTTC
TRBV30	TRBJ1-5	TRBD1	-	CAWNRGKLNQPQHF	TGTGCCTGGAACAGGGGGAAACTGAATCAGCCCCAGCATTTT
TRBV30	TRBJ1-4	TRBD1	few	CAWSVLGGQGMTNEKLFF	TGTGCCTGGAGTGTACTTGGAGGACAGGGGATGACTAATGAAAAACTGTTTTTT
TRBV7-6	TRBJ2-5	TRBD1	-	CASSLRDRGRETQYF	TGTGCCAGCAGCCTTCGGGACAGGGGGCGGGAGACCCAGTACTTC
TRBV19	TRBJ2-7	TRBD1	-	CASSRDRSSYEQYF	TGTGCCAGTAGTCGGGACAGGAGCTCCTACGAGCAGTACTTC
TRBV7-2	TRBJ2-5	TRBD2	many	CASSPWTSGRETQYF	TGTGCCAGCAGCCCGTGGACTAGCGGGAGAGAGACCCAGTACTTC
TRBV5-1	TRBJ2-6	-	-	CASSPPELSGANVLTF	TGCGCCAGCAGCCCCCCCGAGCTCTCTGGGGCCAACGTCCTGACTTTC
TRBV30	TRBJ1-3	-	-	CAWSLFGLGNTIYF	TGTGCCTGGTCTCTGTTCGGTTTGGGAAACACCATATATTTT
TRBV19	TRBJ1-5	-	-	CASSPQGFEPQHF	TGTGCCAGTAGTCCCCAGGGGTTTGAGCCCCAGCATTTT
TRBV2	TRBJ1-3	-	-	CASSDEGRSSGNTIYF	TGTGCCAGCAGCGACGAGGGCCGCTCCTCTGGAAACACCATATATTTT
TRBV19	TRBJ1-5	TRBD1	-	CASKHGTAKYSNQPQHF	TGTGCCAGCAAACACGGGACAGCCAAATATAGCAATCAGCCCCAGCATTTT
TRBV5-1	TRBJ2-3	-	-	CASSRLGHTDTQYF	TGCGCCAGCAGCCGCCTTGGCCACACAGATACGCAGTATTTT
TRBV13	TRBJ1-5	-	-	CASSLTGLSNQPQHF	TGTGCCAGCAGCTTAACAGGGTTAAGCAATCAGCCCCAGCATTTT
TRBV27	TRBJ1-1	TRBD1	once	CASSDSQGAATEAFF	TGTGCCAGCAGTGATTCACAGGGGGCAGCTACTGAAGCTTTCTTT
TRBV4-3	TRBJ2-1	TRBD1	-	CASSFRQGALNEQFF	TGCGCCAGCAGCTTCCGACAGGGGGCGTTGAATGAGCAGTTCTTC
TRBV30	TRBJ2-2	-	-	CAWRSFWASEYDNTGELFF	TGTGCCTGGAGGAGCTTTTGGGCTAGCGAGTACGATAACACCGGGGAGCTGTTTTTT
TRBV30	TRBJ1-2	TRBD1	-	CAWRGPGQGHGGYTF	TGTGCCTGGAGGGGCCCGGGACAGGGTCATGGTGGCTACACCTTC
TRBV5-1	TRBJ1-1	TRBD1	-	CASSWTGGSTEAFF	TGCGCCAGCAGCTGGACAGGGGGCTCGACTGAAGCTTTCTTT
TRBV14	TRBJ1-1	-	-	CASSETVNTEAFF	TGTGCCAGCTCCGAAACGGTGAACACTGAAGCTTTCTTT
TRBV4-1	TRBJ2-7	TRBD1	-	CASSQDPNGDRTGEQYF	TGCGCCAGCAGCCAAGACCCGAATGGGGACAGAACCGGCGAGCAGTACTTC
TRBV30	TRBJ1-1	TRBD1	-	CATQGVTEAFF	TGTGCCACCCAGGGGGTCACTGAAGCTTTCTTT
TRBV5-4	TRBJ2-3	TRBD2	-	CASSFGRAWDTQYF	TGTGCCAGCAGCTTCGGGAGGGCCTGGGATACGCAGTATTTT
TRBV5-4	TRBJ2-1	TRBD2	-	CASSAMGAGGPKNEQFF	TGTGCCAGCAGCGCAATGGGAGCGGGAGGGCCGAAAAATGAGCAGTTCTTC
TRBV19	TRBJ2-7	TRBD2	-	CASSVGGSFNEQYF	TGTGCCAGTAGTGTGGGCGGGAGCTTCAACGAGCAGTACTTC
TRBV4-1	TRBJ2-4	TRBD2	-	CASSQDATSGGTLAKNIQYF	TGCGCCAGCAGCCAAGATGCTACTAGCGGGGGGACCCTAGCCAAAAACATTCAGTACTTC
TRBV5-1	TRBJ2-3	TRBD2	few	CASSLVLAGIVGTDTQYF	TGCGCCAGCAGCTTGGTTCTAGCGGGGATCGTAGGCACAGATACGCAGTATTTT
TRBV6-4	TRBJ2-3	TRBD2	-	CASSDSGLAGADTQYF	TGTGCCAGCAGTGACTCTGGACTAGCGGGGGCAGATACGCAGTATTTT
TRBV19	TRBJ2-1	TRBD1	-	CASSPRKPGQNNEQFF	TGTGCCAGTAGTCCGCGAAAACCGGGACAGAACAATGAGCAGTTCTTC
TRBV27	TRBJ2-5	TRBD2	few	CATRGVAGGEETQYF	TGTGCCACCAGGGGGGTCGCGGGGGGGGAAGAGACCCAGTACTTC
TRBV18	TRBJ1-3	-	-	CASSPQGLQSGNTIYF	TGTGCCAGCTCACCACAGGGGCTGCAATCTGGAAACACCATATATTTT
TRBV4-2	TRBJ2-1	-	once	CASSQINNEQFF	TGTGCCAGCAGCCAAATCAACAATGAGCAGTTCTTC
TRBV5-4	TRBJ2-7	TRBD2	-	CASSRSGRAAEEQYF	TGTGCCAGCAGCCGTAGCGGGAGGGCCGCAGAAGAGCAGTACTTC